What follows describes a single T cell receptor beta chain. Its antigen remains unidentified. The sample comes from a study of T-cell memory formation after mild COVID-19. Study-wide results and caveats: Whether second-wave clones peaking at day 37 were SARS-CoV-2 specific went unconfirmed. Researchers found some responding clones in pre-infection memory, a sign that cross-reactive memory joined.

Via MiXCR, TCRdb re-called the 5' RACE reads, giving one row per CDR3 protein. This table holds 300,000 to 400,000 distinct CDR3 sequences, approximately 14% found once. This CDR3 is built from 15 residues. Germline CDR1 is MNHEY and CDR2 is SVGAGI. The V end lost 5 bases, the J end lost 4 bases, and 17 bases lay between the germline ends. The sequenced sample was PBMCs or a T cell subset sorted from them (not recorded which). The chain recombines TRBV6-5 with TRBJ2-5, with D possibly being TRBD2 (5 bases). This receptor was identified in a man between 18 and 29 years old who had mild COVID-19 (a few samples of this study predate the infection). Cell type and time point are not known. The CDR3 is CASSPRVPSRETQYF. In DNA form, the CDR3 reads TGTGCCAGCAGTCCACGAGTGCCTAGCAGAGAGACCCAGTACTTC.